The clone carrying this TCR beta chain appeared many times. As yet, its antigen is unknown. This record comes from a study of glioma-infiltrating T cells. Whole-study findings and limits: Non-neoplastic patients had below-expected tissue-blood divergence, while all gliomas exceeded expectation. Tissue and blood shared very few CDR3 sequences.

Using RNA template, CDR3s of TCR alpha and beta were amplified with iRepertoire arm-PCR. Input was roughly 85-450 ng of tissue mRNA or PBMC total RNA. TCRdb re-derived calls from the multiplex PCR reads in MiXCR, one entry per CDR3 protein. The sample shows roughly 200,000 distinct CDR3 sequences, about 46% of them seen only once. This CDR3 is built from 16 residues. Germline lookup yields CDR1 MNHNY and CDR2 SVGAGI (reference sequence). Trimming left V 2 bases short and J 0 bases short, with 14 bases between. The source material was glioma tissue, nonneoplastic brain tissue, or PBMCs (not recorded which). V and J are TRBV6-6 and TRBJ2-7, with D perhaps TRBD2 (5 bases). This receptor was taken from a human donor with low-grade glioma or glioblastoma, undergoing nonglioma brain surgery, or in good health (not recorded which). CDR3 DNA: TGTGCCAGCAGTTACCAAAGGACTCTTTTCTCCTACGAGCAGTACTTC. It encodes CASSYQRTLFSYEQYF.